This T cell receptor beta chain was documented in a study of blood T cell repertoires in COVID-19. The overall study: Collection of acute and convalescent COVID-19 samples took place in the United States, Italy and Spain. From T cells, B-cell-depleted T cells, or PBMCs came the material, which was cDNA or gDNA.

Authors' data handling: Researchers report that nucleated cell counts were estimated from reference gene primer amplification. TCRdb's table, derived via immunoSEQ multiplex PCR, lists solely in-frame clones and lacks some. V and J calls and clone size are given by that table; D and trimming were obtained from the DNA. The sample holds hundreds of thousands of clones, about 90% seen once. This CDR3 has 14 residues. J was trimmed by 9 bases and V by 1 base; bases with no gene match: 3. Germline CDR1 is SGHVS and CDR2 is FQNEAQ. The material sequenced was PBMCs or T cells enriched from blood (not recorded which). The chain is built from TRBV7-8 and TRBJ2-4; 10 bases are a match to TRBD1. The clonotype originates from a woman in her 30s who had recovered from COVID-19. The CDR3 is CASSLGDRGGIQYF. As DNA, the CDR3 is TGTGCCAGCAGCTTAGGGGACAGGGGTGGCATTCAGTACTTC.